This TCR beta chain is drawn from a study of prognosis after radiotherapy for stage I lung cancer. Study-level information: It was SBRT that served as radiotherapy, in 3 to 5 fractions with a biologically effective dose of at least 100 Gy.

Genomic DNA yielded TCR beta CDR3, amplified by two-round multiplex PCR. The first round of PCR was done with primers that matched each TRBV and TRBJ gene. TCRdb recomputed calls from the multiplex PCR reads with MiXCR, one row per CDR3 protein. The profile shows about 21,000 distinct CDR3 sequences, roughly 47% of them singletons. The CDR3 runs to 18 residues. Unmatched junction bases numbered 8, after V lost 4 bases and J lost 0 bases. The V gene's germline CDR1 is MDHEN and CDR2 SYDVKM. This clonotype was observed at least ten times. The chain uses TRBV28 and TRBJ2-4; TRBD1 matches 11 bases. The specimen comprised PBMCs, sampled before or after stereotactic body radiation therapy (not recorded which). This sequence originates from a donor aged 50 or older with non-small cell lung cancer. This CDR3 reads CASSSGQGVALAKNIQYF. The CDR3 region has the DNA TGTGCCAGCAGTTCGGGACAGGGGGTGGCTTTAGCCAAAAACATTCAGTACTTC.